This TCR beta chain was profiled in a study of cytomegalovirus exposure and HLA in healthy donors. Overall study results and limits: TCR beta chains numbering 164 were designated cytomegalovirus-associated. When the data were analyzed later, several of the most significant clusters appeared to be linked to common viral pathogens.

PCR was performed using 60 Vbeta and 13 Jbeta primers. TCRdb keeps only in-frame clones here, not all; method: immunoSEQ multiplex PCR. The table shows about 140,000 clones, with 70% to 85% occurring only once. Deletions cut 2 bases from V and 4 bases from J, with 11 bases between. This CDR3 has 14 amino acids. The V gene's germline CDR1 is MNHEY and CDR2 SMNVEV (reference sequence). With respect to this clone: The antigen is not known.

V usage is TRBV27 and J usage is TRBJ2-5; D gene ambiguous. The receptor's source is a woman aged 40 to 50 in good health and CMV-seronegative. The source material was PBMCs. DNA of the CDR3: TGTGCCAGCAGTTTACGCGCCCCGCGAGAGACCCAGTACTTC. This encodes CASSLRAPRETQYF.